One sample yielded the 6 T cell receptor beta chains listed below, sequenced in a study of spatial heterogeneity in lung cancer. TCRdb fed the 5' RACE reads into MiXCR, producing one record per CDR3 protein. Among about 9,600 distinct CDR3 sequences, more than 10% were seen once, and the ten largest hold roughly a tenth. Time point specified: sample taken at primary tumor resection. Whole-study findings and limits: For expanded intratumoral alpha and beta TCRs, counts tracked tumor mutation counts.

The antigens for these receptors are not known. The sequenced sample was lung tumor tissue, obtained at surgery. The receptor source for this set is a male donor with early-stage non-small cell lung cancer.

This clonotype is large by share. As an off-target read in a library built for alpha chains, this beta chain has a frequency of little significance. The V and J genes are TRBV19 and TRBJ2-4, with D tentatively TRBD2 (6 bases). V was pared by 5 bases and J by 12 bases, with 14 bases between. Germline V gene sequence: CDR1 LNHDA, CDR2 SQIVND (reference sequence). This CDR3 comprises 12 residues. The CDR3 loop is CASSSGTDSQYF. The CDR3 DNA sequence: TGTGCCAGTAGTTCAGGGACTGACTCTCAGTACTTC.

The table lists this clonotype with many counts. The library was built for alpha chains, so this beta chain is an off-target read and its size means little. The chain carries TRBV5-1 and TRBJ2-5; the D is unclear. There are 12 residues in the CDR3. Between the trimmed V and J ends, which lost 2 bases and 2 bases, there was a span of 4 bases. The germline gives CDR1 SGHRS, CDR2 YFSETQ. CDR3 in DNA: TGCGCCAGCAGCTTCGGTCAAGAGACCCAGTACTTC. It yields the protein CASSFGQETQYF.

This clonotype was observed at least ten times. A library made for alpha chains picked up this beta chain off target, so its size means little. This chain uses TRBV3-1 with TRBJ1-4; D remains unclear. Deletions cut 1 base from V and 5 bases from J, with 17 bases between. The CDR3 runs to 17 residues. In germline, CDR1 is LGHDT, CDR2 YNNKEL (reference sequence). CDR3 nucleotides: TGTGCCAGCAGCCAAGGGGTACTGATTGAGACGAATGAAAAACTGTTTTTT. The encoded protein is CASSQGVLIETNEKLFF.

A note on this clonotype: Because this beta chain is a stray read in a library intended to capture alpha chains, its abundance should not be given much weight. The chain uses TRBV5-1 and TRBJ2-2; 8 bases map to TRBD2. J lost 0 bases, V lost 0 bases, and 1 base had no gene match. In germline, CDR1 is SGHRS, CDR2 YFSETQ. The CDR3 is made up of 16 amino acids. DNA of the CDR3: TGCGCCAGCAGCTTGGGGGGACTAGCGAACACCGGGGAGCTGTTTTTT. Amino acids: CASSLGGLANTGELFF.

This clonotype is classed as medium-sized. Little can be read into the size of this beta chain, an off-target read in a library designed for alpha chains. The chain couples TRBV11-2 to TRBJ2-2, with a tentative D call TRBD1 (6 bases). With 1 base removed from V and 6 bases from J, the gap between germline ends came to 12 bases. Germline CDR1 and CDR2: SGHAT and FQNNGV. CDR3 length: 15 amino acids. Here the CDR3 reads CASSLGQVVSGELFF. The CDR3 region has the DNA TGTGCCAGCAGCTTAGGACAGGTTGTTTCCGGGGAGCTGTTTTTT.

In this sample, this clonotype turned up many times. This beta chain is an unintended read in a library built for alpha chains; its size means little. The chain links TRBV29-1 to TRBJ2-7; D is possibly TRBD1 or TRBD2 (5 bases each). V lost 6 bases and J 2 bases, leaving 14 bases between the germline ends. The germline V gene encodes CDR1 SQVTM and CDR2 ANQGSEA. There are 13 residues in the CDR3. The CDR3 DNA sequence: TGCAGCGTGGGGGTGGTGGGACCCTACGAGCAGTACTTC. Its translation: CSVGVVGPYEQYF.